The clone carrying this T cell receptor (beta chain) was recorded a few times. Its specificity is not known. Trimming cost V 2 bases and J 4 bases, with 9 bases left between them. The CDR3 consists of 14 residues. From germline, CDR1 is MGHDK and CDR2 SYGVNS. The sample originates from a study of beta chain features in type 1 diabetes. Study-level points and caveats: TCRB CDR3s from Type 1 diabetes patients were moderately but significantly shorter in all four CD4+ subsets. For patients and controls alike, PCR might favor shorter templates to the same degree. Naive, central memory and Treg TCRB repertoires appeared more alike in patients than in healthy donors.

The sequenced template was cDNA made from the entire isolated RNA. The assay was immunoSEQ multiplex PCR, and TCRdb's table has in-frame clones only and misses some. Of tens of thousands of clones in the sample, around 32% were seen once. The source is a woman aged 18-35 years in good health. V is TRBV25-1 and J is TRBJ2-1; D is possibly TRBD2 (6 bases). The material sequenced was stem cell memory CD4+ T cells from blood. CDR3 in amino acids: CASSEVAEYNEQFF. CDR3 sequence (DNA): TGTGCCAGCAGTGAAGTAGCGGAATACAATGAGCAGTTCTTC.